This TCR beta chain is drawn from a study of blood T cell repertoires in COVID-19. Study information: COVID-19 samples from acute and convalescent phases originated in the United States, Italy and Spain.

Germline-derived CDR1 and CDR2 are PRHDT and FYEKMQ (reference sequence). The CDR3 loop spans 13 amino acids. The V end was cut by 4 bases, the J end by 6 bases, with 12 bases between. Per the original data handling: Nucleated cell number was recorded as an estimate derived from reference gene primer amplification. Some clones are missing from TCRdb's copy, which holds only in-frame ones; the method was immunoSEQ multiplex PCR. That table is the source of V, J and clone size, and D and trimming were worked out from the DNA. The data show a few hundred thousand clones, 80% to 90% seen once. The V call is TRBV13, the J call TRBJ1-2; tentatively, D is TRBD1 (6 bases). The sequence derives from a middle-aged woman with acute COVID-19. Sequencing was carried out using PBMCs or T cells enriched from blood (not recorded which). The CDR3 coding sequence is TGTGCCAGCAGCTCCCAACAGGGAAATGGCTACACCTTC. Translation gives CASSSQQGNGYTF.